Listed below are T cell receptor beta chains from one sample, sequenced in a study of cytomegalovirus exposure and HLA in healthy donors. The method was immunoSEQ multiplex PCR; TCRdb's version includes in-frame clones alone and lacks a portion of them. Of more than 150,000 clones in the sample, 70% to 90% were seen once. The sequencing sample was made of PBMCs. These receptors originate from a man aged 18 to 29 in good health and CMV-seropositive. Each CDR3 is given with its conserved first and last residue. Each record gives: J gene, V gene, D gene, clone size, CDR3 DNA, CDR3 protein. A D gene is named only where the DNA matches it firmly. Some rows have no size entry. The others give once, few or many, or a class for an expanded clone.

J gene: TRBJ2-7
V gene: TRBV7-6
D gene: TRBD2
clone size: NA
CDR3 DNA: TGTGCCAGCAGCTCATTCCTAGCGGGGGGCTCCACCTACGAGCAGTACTTC
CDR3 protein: CASSSFLAGGSTYEQYF

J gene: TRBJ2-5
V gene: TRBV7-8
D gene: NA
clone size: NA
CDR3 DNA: TGTGCCAGCAGCTTTTTCTTGGGGCGGATCCAAGAGACCCAGTACTTC
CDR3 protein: CASSFFLGRIQETQYF

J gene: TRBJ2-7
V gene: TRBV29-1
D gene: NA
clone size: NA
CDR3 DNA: TGCAGCGTCGAACAGGGTCGCGAGCAGTACTTC
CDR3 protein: CSVEQGREQYF

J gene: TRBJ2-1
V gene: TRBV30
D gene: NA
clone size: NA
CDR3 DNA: TGTGCCTGGAGTGTAGGACAGTACAATGAGCAGTTCTTC
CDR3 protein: CAWSVGQYNEQFF

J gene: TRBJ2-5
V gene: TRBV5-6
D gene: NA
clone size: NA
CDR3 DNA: TGTGCCAGCAGCTTGGGGTCACAGGGATGGGGGACCCAGTACTTC
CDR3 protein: CASSLGSQGWGTQYF

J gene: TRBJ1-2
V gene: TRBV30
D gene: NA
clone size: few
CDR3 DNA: TGTGCCTGGAGTTACACAGAAGGCTACACCTTC
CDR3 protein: CAWSYTEGYTF

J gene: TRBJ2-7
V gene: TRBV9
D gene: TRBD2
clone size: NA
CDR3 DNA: TGTGCCAGCGCCCCCCGGGGGGGTAGGTACGAGCAGTACTTC
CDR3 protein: CASAPRGGRYEQYF

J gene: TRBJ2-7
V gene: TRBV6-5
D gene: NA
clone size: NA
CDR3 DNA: TGTGCCAGCAGGGGGAGATACGACGAGCAGTACTTC
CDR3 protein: CASRGRYDEQYF

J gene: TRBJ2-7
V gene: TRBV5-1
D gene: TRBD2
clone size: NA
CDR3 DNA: TGCGCCAGTACAAGCGGGGGGGGTTACGAGCAGTACTTC
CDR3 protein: CASTSGGGYEQYF

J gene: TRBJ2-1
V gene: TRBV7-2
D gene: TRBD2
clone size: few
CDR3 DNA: TGTGCCAGCAGCTTAGTATGGACTAGCGGGGGGGTTGAGTTCTTC
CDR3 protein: CASSLVWTSGGVEFF

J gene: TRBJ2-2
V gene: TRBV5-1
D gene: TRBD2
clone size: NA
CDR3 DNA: TGCGCCAGCAGCTCTAGCGGGAACACCGGGGAGCTGTTTTTT
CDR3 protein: CASSSSGNTGELFF

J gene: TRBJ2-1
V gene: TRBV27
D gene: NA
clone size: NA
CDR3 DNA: TGTGCCAGCAGCCCCCCGGGGGTCAATGAGCAGTTCTTC
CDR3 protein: CASSPPGVNEQFF

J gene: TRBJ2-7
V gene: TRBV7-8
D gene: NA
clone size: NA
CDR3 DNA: TGTGCCAGCAGCCCCCGAGGAGGGACCGGGATTCGCGAGCAGTACTTC
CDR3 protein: CASSPRGGTGIREQYF

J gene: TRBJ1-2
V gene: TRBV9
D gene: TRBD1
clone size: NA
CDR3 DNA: TGTGCCAGCAGCGCGCAGGGGGCTAGTAACTATGGCTACACCTTC
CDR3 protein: CASSAQGASNYGYTF

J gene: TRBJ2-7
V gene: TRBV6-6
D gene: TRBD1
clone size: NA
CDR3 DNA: TGTGCCAGCAGGGGACAGGATAAGGAGTACGAGCAGTACTTC
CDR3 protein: CASRGQDKEYEQYF

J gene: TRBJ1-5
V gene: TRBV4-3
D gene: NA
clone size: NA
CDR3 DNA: TGCGCCAGCAGCCAAGATGTGGCTGGCGGGGTGGAACCCCAGCATTTT
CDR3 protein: CASSQDVAGGVEPQHF

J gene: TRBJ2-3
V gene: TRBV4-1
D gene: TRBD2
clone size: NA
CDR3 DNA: TGCGCCAGCAGCCCTGCCTCCTCTAGCGGGGGAACCACAGATACGCAGTATTTT
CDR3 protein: CASSPASSSGGTTDTQYF

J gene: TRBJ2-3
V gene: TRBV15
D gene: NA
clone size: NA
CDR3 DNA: TGTGCCACCAGCAGGACTGCAGATACGCAGTATTTT
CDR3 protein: CATSRTADTQYF

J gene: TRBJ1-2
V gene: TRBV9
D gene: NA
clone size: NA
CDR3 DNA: TGTGCCAGCAGCGTAGCTAAAGACTTCGGCGGCTACACCTTC
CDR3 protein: CASSVAKDFGGYTF

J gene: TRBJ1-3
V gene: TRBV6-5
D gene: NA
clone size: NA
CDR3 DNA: TGTGCCAGCTTAAGCAACTCTGGAAACACCATATATTTT
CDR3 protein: CASLSNSGNTIYF

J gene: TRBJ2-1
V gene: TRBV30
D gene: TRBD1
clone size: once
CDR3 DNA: TGTGCCTGGAGTCCGGGACAGGCCGCCTACAATGAGCAGTTCTTC
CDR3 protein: CAWSPGQAAYNEQFF

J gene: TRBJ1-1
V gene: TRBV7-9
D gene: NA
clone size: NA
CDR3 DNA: TGTGCCAGCAGCGGTGGCCCGGGAAGACTGGCTGTGGCGACTGAAGCTTTCTTT
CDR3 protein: CASSGGPGRLAVATEAFF

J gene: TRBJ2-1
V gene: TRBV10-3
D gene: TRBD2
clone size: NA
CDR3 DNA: TGTGCCATCAGTGACTCTATCTCTAGCGGGGTCTGGAATGAGCAGTTCTTC
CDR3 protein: CAISDSISSGVWNEQFF

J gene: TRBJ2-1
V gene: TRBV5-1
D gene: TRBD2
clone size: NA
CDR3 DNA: TGCGCCAGCAGCAATGGACTAGCGGGGTACAATGAGCAGTTCTTC
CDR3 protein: CASSNGLAGYNEQFF

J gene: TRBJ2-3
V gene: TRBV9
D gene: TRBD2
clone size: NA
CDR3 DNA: TGTGCCAGCAGTGTGGGTGTTGGACTAGCGGGGGGGGCCGATACGCAGTATTTT
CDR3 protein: CASSVGVGLAGGADTQYF

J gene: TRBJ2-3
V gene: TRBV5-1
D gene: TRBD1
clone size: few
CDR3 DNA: TGCGCCAGCAGCCCAACAGGGGCAGATACGCAGTATTTT
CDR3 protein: CASSPTGADTQYF

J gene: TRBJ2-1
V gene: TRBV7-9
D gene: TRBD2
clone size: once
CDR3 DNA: TGTGCCAGCAGCCGATCACTAGCGGGCTCCTACAATGAGCAGTTCTTC
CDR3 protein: CASSRSLAGSYNEQFF

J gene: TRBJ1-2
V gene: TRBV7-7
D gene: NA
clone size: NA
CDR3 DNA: TGTGCCAGCAGCAACCCCTCGGGTCAGGGGTCCTTTGGGTATGGCTACACCTTC
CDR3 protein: CASSNPSGQGSFGYGYTF

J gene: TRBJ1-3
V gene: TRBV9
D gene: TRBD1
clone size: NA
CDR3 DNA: TGTGCCAGCAGCCATCCCCGGGACAGTCGAAACACCATATATTTT
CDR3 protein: CASSHPRDSRNTIYF

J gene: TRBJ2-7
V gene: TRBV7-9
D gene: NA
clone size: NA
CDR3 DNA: TGTGCCAGCAGCCCGTACGAGCAGTACTTC
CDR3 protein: CASSPYEQYF

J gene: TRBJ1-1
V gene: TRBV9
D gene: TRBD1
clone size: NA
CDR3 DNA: TGTGCCAGCAGCCCCAGGACAGGCCGCCTCCTCTTT
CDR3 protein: CASSPRTGRLLF

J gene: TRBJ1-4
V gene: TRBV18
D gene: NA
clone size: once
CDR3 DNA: TGTGCCAGCTCACAGAGCTCGTCAACTAATGAAAAACTGTTTTTT
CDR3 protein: CASSQSSSTNEKLFF

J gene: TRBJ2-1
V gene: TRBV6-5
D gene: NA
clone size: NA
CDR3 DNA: TGTGCCAGCGGGCAGGGTTCTTCCTCCTACAATGAGCAGTTCTTC
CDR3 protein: CASGQGSSSYNEQFF

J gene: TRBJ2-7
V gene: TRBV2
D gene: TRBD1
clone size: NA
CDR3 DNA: TGTGCCAGCAGTATTTCCGGGACAGGGTGGGACGAGCAGTACTTC
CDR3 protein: CASSISGTGWDEQYF

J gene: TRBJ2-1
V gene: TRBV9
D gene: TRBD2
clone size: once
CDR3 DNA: TGTGCCTCCAGCGGGGGGCCGTATGAGCAGTTCTTC
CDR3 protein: CASSGGPYEQFF

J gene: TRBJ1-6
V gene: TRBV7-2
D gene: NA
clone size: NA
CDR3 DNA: TGTGCCAGCAGCTTAGTGGGAGGTATGAATTCACCCCTCCACTTT
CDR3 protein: CASSLVGGMNSPLHF

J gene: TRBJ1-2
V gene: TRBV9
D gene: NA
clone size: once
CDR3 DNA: TGTGCCAGCAGCCGGGACGGGACTTATGGCTACACCTTC
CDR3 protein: CASSRDGTYGYTF

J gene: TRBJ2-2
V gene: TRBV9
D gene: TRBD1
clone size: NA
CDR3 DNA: TGTGCCAGCAGCGGACAGGGGGCAGGGACCGGGGAGCTGTTTTTT
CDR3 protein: CASSGQGAGTGELFF

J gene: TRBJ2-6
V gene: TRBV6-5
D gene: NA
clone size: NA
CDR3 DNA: TGTGCCAGCAGACACCAAACAGGAACTACCAACGTCCTGACTTTC
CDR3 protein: CASRHQTGTTNVLTF

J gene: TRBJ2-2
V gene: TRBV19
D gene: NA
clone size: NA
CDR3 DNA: TGTGCCAGTAGTATTCTCCAGACACGTGCGGGAGGGGAGCTGTTTTTT
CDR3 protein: CASSILQTRAGGELFF

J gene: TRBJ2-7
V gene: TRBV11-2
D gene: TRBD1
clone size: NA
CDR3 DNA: TGTGCCAGCAGCGTAGGCAGGGGGCCCCTTTACGAGCAGTACTTC
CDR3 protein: CASSVGRGPLYEQYF

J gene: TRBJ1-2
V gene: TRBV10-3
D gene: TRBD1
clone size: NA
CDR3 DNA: TGTGCCAACCAAGGGACAGGGGAAAGGGGAAGCTATGGCTACACCTTC
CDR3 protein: CANQGTGERGSYGYTF

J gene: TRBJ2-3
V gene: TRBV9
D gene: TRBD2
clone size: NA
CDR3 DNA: TGTGCCAGCAGCGTAGCTCGGACTAGCGGGGGGGCAGCCACGCAGTATTTT
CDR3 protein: CASSVARTSGGAATQYF

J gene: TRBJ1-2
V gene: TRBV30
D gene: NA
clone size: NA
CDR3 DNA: TGTGCCTGGACCACTGGGGGGGTAGGGGGCTACACCTTC
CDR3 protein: CAWTTGGVGGYTF

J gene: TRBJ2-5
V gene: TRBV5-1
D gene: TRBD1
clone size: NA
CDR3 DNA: TGCGCCAGCAGCATACAGGGGGATACCCAAGAGACCCAGTACTTC
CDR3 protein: CASSIQGDTQETQYF

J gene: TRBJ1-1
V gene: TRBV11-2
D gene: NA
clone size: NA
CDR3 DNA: TGTGCCAGCAGCTTAAAGGTCGGGGGGAACACTGAAGCTTTCTTT
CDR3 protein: CASSLKVGGNTEAFF

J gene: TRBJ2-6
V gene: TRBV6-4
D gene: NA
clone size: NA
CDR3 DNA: TGTGCCAGCAACCCCTCAGGGTCCGGGGCCAACGTCCTGACTTTC
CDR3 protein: CASNPSGSGANVLTF

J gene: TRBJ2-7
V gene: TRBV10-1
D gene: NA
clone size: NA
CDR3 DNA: TGCGCCAGTTCGGACACTCCGACCTACGAGCAGTACTTC
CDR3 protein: CASSDTPTYEQYF

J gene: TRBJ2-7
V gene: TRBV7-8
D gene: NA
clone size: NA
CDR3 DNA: TGTGCCAGCAGCTTATCTTCTTCCGGGGACACCGACTACGAGCAGTACTTC
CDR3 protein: CASSLSSSGDTDYEQYF

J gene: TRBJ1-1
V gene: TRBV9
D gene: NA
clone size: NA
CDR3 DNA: TGTGCCAGCAGCCCTGGGAGGGGGGCTTTCTTT
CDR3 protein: CASSPGRGAFF

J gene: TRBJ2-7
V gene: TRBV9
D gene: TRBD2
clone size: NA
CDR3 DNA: TGTGCCAGCAGCTTCAGCGGGGTGGACGAGCAGTACTTC
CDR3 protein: CASSFSGVDEQYF

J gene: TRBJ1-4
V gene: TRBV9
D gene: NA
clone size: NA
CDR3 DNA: TGTGCCAGCAGCAGAGCGGTGGCTAATGAAAAACTGTTTTTT
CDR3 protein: CASSRAVANEKLFF

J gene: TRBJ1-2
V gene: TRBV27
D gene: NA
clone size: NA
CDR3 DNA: TGTGCCAGCAGTTCCCAAAAACAGGGCGGGCCGGGTGGCTACACCTTC
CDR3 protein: CASSSQKQGGPGGYTF

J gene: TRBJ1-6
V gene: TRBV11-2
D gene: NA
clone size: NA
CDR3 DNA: TGTGCCAGCAGCTTATACCCCGAGAGCTCCTATAATTCACCCCTCCACTTT
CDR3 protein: CASSLYPESSYNSPLHF

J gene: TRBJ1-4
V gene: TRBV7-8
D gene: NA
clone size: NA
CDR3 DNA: TGTGCCAGCAGCTTAAGAGTAGTTGAAAAACTGTTTTTT
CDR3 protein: CASSLRVVEKLFF

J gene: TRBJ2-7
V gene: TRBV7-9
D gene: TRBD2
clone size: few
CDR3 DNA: TGTGCCAGCAGTCCACTAGCGGGGAGTAAGAACGAGCAGTACTTC
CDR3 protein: CASSPLAGSKNEQYF

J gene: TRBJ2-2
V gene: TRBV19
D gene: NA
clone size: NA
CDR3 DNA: TGTGCCAGTAGTATAGGAAGTGCTGGCTTCACCGGGGAGCTGTTTTTT
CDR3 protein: CASSIGSAGFTGELFF

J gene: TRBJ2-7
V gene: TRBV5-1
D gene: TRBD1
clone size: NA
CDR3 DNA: TGCGCCAGCAGATATTTAGGGGGCTCCACGGCACCTTACGAGCAGTACTTC
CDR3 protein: CASRYLGGSTAPYEQYF

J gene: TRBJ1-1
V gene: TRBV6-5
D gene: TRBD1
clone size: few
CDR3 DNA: TGTGCCAGCAGGGGGACAGGGCGGACTGAAGCTTTCTTT
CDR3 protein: CASRGTGRTEAFF